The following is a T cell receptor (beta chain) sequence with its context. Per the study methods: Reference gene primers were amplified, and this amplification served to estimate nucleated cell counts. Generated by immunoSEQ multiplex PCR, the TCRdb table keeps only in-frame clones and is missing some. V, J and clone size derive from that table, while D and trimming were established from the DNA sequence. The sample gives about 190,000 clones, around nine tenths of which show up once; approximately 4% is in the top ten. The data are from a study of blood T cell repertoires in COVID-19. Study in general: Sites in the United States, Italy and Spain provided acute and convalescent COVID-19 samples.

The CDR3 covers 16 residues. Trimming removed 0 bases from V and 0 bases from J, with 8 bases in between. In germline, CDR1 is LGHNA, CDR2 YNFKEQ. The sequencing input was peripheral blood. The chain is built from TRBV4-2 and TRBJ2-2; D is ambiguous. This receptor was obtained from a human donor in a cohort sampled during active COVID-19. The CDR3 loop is CASSQDRVANTGELFF. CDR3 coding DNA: TGTGCCAGCAGCCAAGATCGTGTAGCGAACACCGGGGAGCTGTTTTTT.